The 24 T cell receptor beta chains listed next were all sequenced from one sample in a study of OX40 agonist ivuxolimab in advanced cancers. The library was built by means of the immunoSEQ multiplex PCR assay. What TCRdb holds here is the immuneACCESS table cut down to in-frame rearrangements. Part of the clones is not present; checked against another copy, under half of the missing clones reflect an unresolved V gene, and the others are unexplained. The sample profile shows about 50,000 clones; 84% of them were found once. Roughly 0.6% of the sample lies in the top ten. Sequenced material: CD4+ or CD8+ T cells sorted from blood, taken in a trial of the OX40 agonist ivuxolimab. The receptors stem from an adult with an advanced solid tumor such as melanoma, head and neck, liver or kidney cancer.

A few counts support this clone. The CDR3, as DNA: TGCGCCAGCAGCCGGACAGGGGAGAGCTATGGCTACACCTTC. This sequence encodes CASSRTGESYGYTF. This rearrangement joins TRBV4-1 to TRBJ1-2, with TRBD1 matching 9 bases. This CDR3 is built from 14 residues. V was pared by 4 bases and J by 4 bases, with 4 bases of the junction left unmatched. CDR1 and CDR2 from the germline V gene are MGHRA and YSYEKL.

The chain has TRBV5-1 and TRBJ2-1; D possibly corresponds to TRBD2 (5 bases). V was cut by 0 bases and J by 4 bases, with 14 bases left in between. CDR1 and CDR2 (germline): SGHRS, YFSETQ. This CDR3 is 16 amino acids long. The CDR3 loop reads CASSLETLDRYNEQFF. The CDR3 DNA follows: TGCGCCAGCAGCTTGGAAACACTAGATCGTTACAATGAGCAGTTCTTC.

V gene TRBV27 combines with J gene TRBJ1-6; 7 positions agree with TRBD1. Germline lookup yields CDR1 MNHEY and CDR2 SMNVEV (reference sequence). V trimming: 4 bases; J trimming: 4 bases; junction bases outside the gene matches: 16. The CDR3 consists of 19 residues. Here the CDR3 DNA reads TGTGCCAGCAGTTCGAGACAGGGAAGAGGATCGGGGTATAATTCACCCCTCCACTTT. The encoded protein is CASSSRQGRGSGYNSPLHF.

This clone came up once. V usage is TRBV10-3 and J usage is TRBJ2-2; D remains ambiguous. The CDR3 totals 18 residues. CDR1 and CDR2 (germline): ENHRY, SYGVKD. The V end was cut by 3 bases, the J end by 0 bases, with 17 bases between. The CDR3 coding sequence is TGTGCCATCAGTGATCCGACACCACCTATAGCGAACACCGGGGAGCTGTTTTTT. It is translated as CAISDPTPPIANTGELFF.

This chain joins TRBV7-2 and TRBJ1-1; TRBD1 agrees at 9 bases. The CDR3 has 15 amino acids. V shed 5 bases and J 6 bases; nucleotides not matched to a gene: 10. Germline V gene sequence: CDR1 SGHTA, CDR2 FQGNSA. The DNA of the CDR3 is TGTGCCAGCAGCCCGAGCACAGGGGGCGTAGCTGAAGCTTTCTTT. Translated: CASSPSTGGVAEAFF.

This rearrangement joins TRBV2 to TRBJ2-1; 8 nucleotides agree with TRBD2. The V gene end was trimmed by 3 bases and the J gene end by 6 bases; junction bases not matched to a gene: 22. Germline CDR1 reads SNHLY; CDR2 reads FYNNEI. This CDR3 has 20 residues. The DNA of the CDR3 is TGTGCCAGCAGTGACGTCGCACCGCTCTGGCGGGAGGTTAATGGCAATGAGCAGTTCTTC. This encodes CASSDVAPLWREVNGNEQFF.

The CDR3 loop reads CASSLTGGTGNQPQHF. The CDR3 DNA is TGTGCCAGTAGCTTGACAGGGGGTACAGGCAATCAGCCCCAGCATTTT. This chain links TRBV19 with TRBJ1-5, with TRBD1 identical over 9 bases. The CDR3 contains 16 residues. V lost 6 bases and J lost 2; bases outside the gene matches: 8. CDR1 is LNHDA and CDR2 is SQIVND in the germline V gene (reference sequence).

The rearrangement joins TRBV6-6 to TRBJ1-1; D uncertain. This CDR3 region has 12 residues. Per germline, CDR1 MNHNY and CDR2 SVGAGI (reference sequence). Trimming left V 7 bases short and J 3 bases short, with 9 bases between. Here the CDR3 reads CASKRVDTEAFF. The CDR3 region has the DNA TGTGCCAGCAAACGGGTGGACACTGAAGCTTTCTTT.

This chain joins TRBV5-4 and TRBJ2-5; 7 bases match TRBD2. The length of the CDR3 is 12 residues. Unmatched junction bases numbered 6, after V lost 4 bases and J lost 9 bases. From germline, CDR1 is SGHNT and CDR2 YYREEE (reference sequence). The chain's CDR3 is CASSAPREAQYF. Written as DNA, the CDR3 is TGTGCCAGCAGCGCGCCTCGGGAGGCCCAGTACTTC.

This clone was counted a few times. The chain carries TRBV4-3 and TRBJ1-5, with D uncertain. Germline values: CDR1 LGHNA, CDR2 YSLEER. The V gene lost 0 bases and the J gene lost 7 bases, with 10 bases spanning the gap. The CDR3 has 14 residues. The CDR3 loop is CASSQDKGWQPQHF. CDR3 DNA: TGCGCCAGCAGCCAAGATAAGGGTTGGCAGCCCCAGCATTTT.

The chain has TRBV7-7 and TRBJ1-1, with D unclear. The CDR3 runs to 13 residues. V was trimmed by 5 bases and J by 1 base, leaving 8 bases between them. Germline CDR1 and CDR2: SSHAT and FNYEAQ (reference sequence). CDR3 protein: CASSQQENTEAFF. As DNA, the CDR3 is TGTGCCAGCAGCCAGCAAGAGAACACTGAAGCTTTCTTT.

CDR3 bases: TGCGCCAGCAACGATTGGGGGTCGAACACTGAAGCTTTCTTT. Translating it yields CASNDWGSNTEAFF. The V gene is TRBV5-1, the J gene TRBJ1-1; tentatively, D is TRBD1 (5 bases). The CDR3 is made up of 14 amino acids. Trimming removed 6 bases at V and 1 base at J, with 13 bases between. CDR1 and CDR2 from the germline V gene are SGHRS and YFSETQ.

CDR3 sequence reads: CASSQDLPVTEAFF. The CDR3 nucleotides are TGCGCCAGCAGCCAAGATCTGCCAGTAACTGAAGCTTTCTTT. The V and J genes are TRBV4-3 and TRBJ1-1, with unresolved D. V lost 0 bases and J lost 5, with 10 bases in between. This CDR3 has 14 residues. Looked up from germline, CDR1 is LGHNA and CDR2 is YSLEER.

This clone showed up just once. V and J are TRBV30 and TRBJ2-5; 16 bases map to TRBD2. This CDR3 region has 16 residues. J lost 4 bases, V lost 4 bases, and 6 bases had no gene match. Germline V gene sequence: CDR1 GTSNPN, CDR2 SVGIG (reference sequence). The CDR3: CAWTGLAGGRRETQYF. The CDR3 DNA sequence: TGTGCCTGGACGGGACTAGCGGGGGGGCGAAGAGAGACCCAGTACTTC.

This chain links TRBV19 with TRBJ2-2, with TRBD2 matching over 15 bases. Losses at the gene ends were 3 bases for V and 5 bases for J; bases not matched to a gene: 4. Germline loops: CDR1 LNHDA, CDR2 SQIVND (reference sequence). The CDR3 is 17 amino acids. CDR3 DNA: TGTGCCAGTAGTATGAGGACTAGCGGGAGGGGGACCGGGGAGCTGTTTTTT. This encodes CASSMRTSGRGTGELFF.

V gene TRBV7-8 combines with J gene TRBJ2-2; D perhaps matches TRBD2 (6 bases). Deletions cut 3 bases from V and 4 bases from J, with 15 bases between. Germline CDR1 and CDR2: SGHVS and FQNEAQ. The CDR3 has 16 residues. The CDR3 is CASSLGWAGSTGELFF. CDR3 bases: TGTGCCAGCAGCTTGGGGTGGGCGGGGTCCACCGGGGAGCTGTTTTTT.

V is TRBV7-8 and J is TRBJ2-1; 7 nucleotides align to TRBD1. The ends lost 5 bases at V and 9 bases at J; junction bases unmatched: 10. Germline CDR1 and CDR2: SGHVS and FQNEAQ. The CDR3 runs to 14 residues. In nucleotides, the CDR3 is TGTGCCAGCAGCCCCGGACAGGATATGGGTGAGCAGTTCTTC. Translating it yields CASSPGQDMGEQFF.

The J gene is TRBJ1-1, the V gene TRBV9, with D uncertain. Germline lookup yields CDR1 SGDLS and CDR2 YYNGEE. V lost 0 bases, J lost 2 bases, and 11 bases lay in between. The CDR3 sequence is 15 residues long. The CDR3 coding sequence is TGTGCCAGCAGCGTAGAAAGCGGGAAAAACACTGAAGCTTTCTTT. This encodes CASSVESGKNTEAFF.

The chain carries TRBV30 and TRBJ1-5, with a possible D match to TRBD1 (6 bases). Trimming removed 2 bases at V and 4 bases at J, with 15 bases between. CDR1 is GTSNPN and CDR2 is SVGIG in the germline V gene (reference sequence). This CDR3 region has 15 residues. CDR3 loop: CAWSKYGQINQPQHF. The CDR3 nucleotides are TGTGCCTGGAGTAAGTATGGACAGATAAATCAGCCCCAGCATTTT.

The rearrangement joins TRBV4-1 to TRBJ1-5; D may be TRBD1 (5 bases). V was pared by 8 bases and J by 3 bases, with 17 bases between. Germline loops: CDR1 MGHRA, CDR2 YSYEKL. The CDR3 is 15 residues long. CDR3 DNA sequence: TGCGCCAGCCGGTGGGACCAACGGGACAATCAGCCCCAGCATTTT. The encoded protein is CASRWDQRDNQPQHF.

The rearrangement links TRBV19 to TRBJ1-2, with TRBD1 matching over 8 bases. This CDR3 has 15 residues. Germline lookup yields CDR1 LNHDA and CDR2 SQIVND (reference sequence). With V trimmed by 5 bases and J by 5 bases, 10 bases remained unmatched. CDR3 in DNA: TGTGCCAGTAGTGCCCCCCCGGACAGGGAGTATGGCTACACCTTC. It encodes CASSAPPDREYGYTF.

The chain is built from TRBV10-3 and TRBJ2-1; D remains unclear. Trimming shortened V by 6 bases and J by 0 bases, and 9 bases separated the two germline ends. There are 14 residues in the CDR3. Germline CDR1 reads ENHRY; CDR2 reads SYGVKD. The CDR3 nucleotides read TGTGCCATCAGCCTGACAAACTCCTACAATGAGCAGTTCTTC. Amino acid sequence: CAISLTNSYNEQFF.

The table lists this clone with a few counts. Distinct nucleotide sequences in the sample also encode this CDR3. V is TRBV5-1 and J is TRBJ2-1, with D perhaps matching TRBD1 (6 bases). In germline, CDR1 is SGHRS, CDR2 YFSETQ. The V end lost 4 bases, the J end lost 0 bases, and 11 bases lay between the germline ends. This CDR3 comprises 15 residues. The CDR3 DNA reads TGCGCCAGCAGCCCGGGACAAGTCTCCTACAATGAGCAGTTCTTC. Its translation: CASSPGQVSYNEQFF.

The chain uses TRBV5-6 and TRBJ1-1; perhaps TRBD1 as D (6 bases). The V gene's germline CDR1 is SGHDT and CDR2 YYEEEE. CDR3 length: 14 amino acids. With 0 bases removed from V and 5 bases from J, the gap between germline ends came to 11 bases. CDR3 protein: CASSLAGAGTEAFF. The CDR3 DNA reads TGTGCCAGCAGCTTGGCAGGGGCAGGGACTGAAGCTTTCTTT. Full variable domain (rest looked up from reference TRBV5-6 and TRBJ1-1): DAGVTQSPTHLIKTRGQQVTLRCSPKSGHDTVSWYQQALGQGPQFIFQYYEEEERQRGNFPDRFSGHQFPNYSSELNVNALLLGDSALYLCASSLAGAGTEAFFGQGTRLTVV.